The present T cell receptor (beta chain) was sequenced within a study of early T cells in non-severe SARS-CoV-2 infection. Study context: The chains were unpaired, and the sequenced material was bulk RNA from unsorted whole blood.

Study results and caveats: The matching step, a VDJdb search, favored anti-spike CD8 responses and missed private and CD4 specificities.

In its sample, this clonotype was seen a few times. Its antigen is currently unknown. Each cDNA molecule carried a unique molecular identifier. TCRdb redid the calling of the 5' RACE reads with MiXCR, one entry per CDR3 protein. The repertoire has 40,000 to 55,000 distinct CDR3 sequences, roughly 23% of them found once; the top ten carry about 4.7%. CDR3 size: 12 residues. V was pared by 5 bases and J by 6 bases, with 11 bases between. CDR1 and CDR2 (germline): SGHAT, FQNNGV. The rearrangement uses TRBV11-2 and TRBJ2-7; D remains unclear. Sequences were derived from whole blood, sampled at baseline. The clonotype comes from an adult who was a healthcare worker with PCR-confirmed SARS-CoV-2 infection or an uninfected control (not recorded which). The CDR3 DNA reads TGTGCCAGCAGCCCCTCCGTCCCCGAGCAGTACTTC. Amino acids: CASSPSVPEQYF.